Listed here are 8 T cell receptor beta chains from one sample, sequenced in a study of naive and memory T cell subsets. Two oligonucleotides, mixed equimolar, formed the beta constant-region primer covering TRBC1 and TRBC2. Four rounds of PCR amplified the ligated cDNA using nested alpha and beta constant-region primers plus SP2. TCRdb processed the UMI-ligation and nested PCR reads anew with MiXCR; each CDR3 protein has one entry. This sample has 95,000 to 150,000 distinct CDR3 sequences; approximately 37% occur once, and the top ten carry 0.8% to 1%. Sequenced: central memory CD4+ T cells from blood. Receptors were obtained from a human donor in good health.

The table lists this clonotype with a few counts. J is TRBJ2-4 and V is TRBV2, with 7 nucleotides matching TRBD1. The junction had 6 bases not matched to a gene; V was cut back by 8 bases and J by 8 bases. Germline V gene data show CDR1 as SNHLY and CDR2 as FYNNEI. This CDR3 region has 12 residues. The CDR3 coding sequence is TGTGCCAGCCGCAGGGGGTTGGACATTCAGTACTTC. It is translated as CASRRGLDIQYF.

The genes are TRBV29-1 and TRBJ1-2; 9 bases fit TRBD1. V was pared by 8 bases and J by 8 bases, with 12 bases of the junction left unmatched. The length of the CDR3 is 13 residues. Looked up from germline, CDR1 is SQVTM and CDR2 is ANQGSEA. The CDR3 loop is CSIKIQGAGGYTF. In DNA, the CDR3 is TGCAGCATTAAAATACAGGGGGCTGGGGGCTACACCTTC.

This clonotype was seen only a few times. V is TRBV19 and J is TRBJ1-2, with D unclear. From germline, CDR1 is LNHDA and CDR2 SQIVND (reference sequence). Trimming stripped 6 bases from V and 3 bases from J, with 8 bases between. CDR3 length: 12 amino acids. For the CDR3, the DNA is TGTGCCAGTAGGGCAGCTCACTATGGCTACACCTTC. As protein: CASRAAHYGYTF. Based on the CDR3 plus reference TRBV19 and TRBJ1-2, the full variable domain is DGGITQSPKYLFRKEGQNVTLSCEQNLNHDAMYWYRQDPGQGLRLIYYSQIVNDFQKGDIAEGYSVSREKKESFPLTVTSAQKNPTAFYLCASRAAHYGYTFGSGTRLTVV.

The gene calls are TRBV5-1 and TRBJ2-3; the match to TRBD2 covers 7 bases. The trim removed 4 bases at V and 1 base at J, leaving 6 bases unmatched. Germline V gene sequence: CDR1 SGHRS, CDR2 YFSETQ. The CDR3 has 15 residues. The CDR3 is CASSVGLAGTDTQYF. DNA for the CDR3: TGCGCCAGCAGCGTTGGCCTAGCGGGCACAGATACGCAGTATTTT. Based on the CDR3 plus reference TRBV5-1 and TRBJ2-3, the full variable domain is KAGVTQTPRYLIKTRGQQVTLSCSPISGHRSVSWYQQTPGQGLQFLFEYFSETQRNKGNFPGRFSGRQFSNSRSEMNVSTLELGDSALYLCASSVGLAGTDTQYFGPGTRLTVL.

The V gene is TRBV7-9, the J gene TRBJ2-7; TRBD1 matches at 9 bases. The CDR3 runs 15 residues. Germline V gene lookup returns CDR1 SEHNR and CDR2 FQNEAQ (reference sequence). V trimming: 4 bases; J trimming: 2 bases; junction bases outside the gene matches: 6. This chain's CDR3 is CASSSQTGGPYEQYF. The CDR3 nucleotides are TGTGCCAGCAGCTCGCAGACAGGGGGGCCCTACGAGCAGTACTTC.

This clonotype came up a few times. V and J are TRBV4-1 and TRBJ1-1, with D possibly matching TRBD1 (5 bases). Between the trimmed V and J ends, which lost 3 bases and 6 bases, there was a span of 14 bases. Germline V gene lookup returns CDR1 MGHRA and CDR2 YSYEKL. CDR3 length: 14 amino acids. The CDR3 DNA is TGCGCCAGCAGCCAGAGGGAGCAGGGTTCTGAAGCTTTCTTT. Encoded protein: CASSQREQGSEAFF.

This sequence joins TRBV4-2 and TRBJ2-7; D ambiguous. The CDR3 totals 15 residues. Trimming removed 1 base from V and 1 base from J, with 11 bases in between. Germline assignment: CDR1 LGHNA and CDR2 YNFKEQ. CDR3 nucleotide sequence: TGTGCCAGCAGCCAAGGGTTCCCGGATTCCTACGAGCAGTACTTC. Its protein product is CASSQGFPDSYEQYF.

This clonotype has just a few counts. The V call is TRBV20-1, the J call TRBJ2-7, with a possible D match to TRBD1 (5 bases). This CDR3 has 14 residues. The V end lost 1 base, the J end lost 5 bases, and 15 bases lay between the germline ends. CDR1 and CDR2 from the germline V gene are DFQATT and SNEGSKA (reference sequence). DNA for the CDR3: TGCAGTGCTAGAGTCTGGGGCAATGTCCACGAGCAGTACTTC. Protein sequence: CSARVWGNVHEQYF.